These 22 T cell receptor beta chains originate from one sample sequenced in a study of spatial heterogeneity in lung cancer. Time point meaning: sample taken at primary tumor resection. Extraction of whole RNA from tumor, nontumor lung or frozen PBMC preceded unsorted sequencing. TCRdb fed the 5' RACE reads into MiXCR, producing one record per CDR3 protein. The sample yields roughly 100,000 distinct CDR3 sequences, approximately 8.9% seen once. Sequencing was performed on PBMCs, taken at surgery. Receptor source: a male donor with early-stage non-small cell lung cancer.

This clonotype turned up a few times. The rearrangement joins TRBV20-1 to TRBJ2-1, with D unclear. The CDR3 is 14 amino acids. The germline CDR1 and CDR2 sequences are DFQATT and SNEGSKA (reference sequence). Trimming cost V 0 bases and J 1 base, with 7 bases left between them. In nucleotides, the CDR3 is TGCAGTGCTAGAGATCTTGATTCCTACAATGAGCAGTTCTTC. It specifies CSARDLDSYNEQFF.

The chain recombines TRBV29-1 with TRBJ2-2, with TRBD1 as a possible D gene (6 bases). V was cut by 7 bases and J by 0 bases, with 9 bases left in between. The CDR3 sequence is 13 residues long. Germline V gene sequence: CDR1 SQVTM, CDR2 ANQGSEA. The CDR3 loop is CSAQGTNTGELFF. The CDR3, as DNA: TGCAGCGCACAGGGAACGAACACCGGGGAGCTGTTTTTT.

This clonotype was found a few times. The rearrangement links TRBV15 to TRBJ1-2; D gene uncertain. Germline loops: CDR1 LNHNV, CDR2 YYDKDF (reference sequence). Trimming shortened V by 0 bases and J by 0 bases, and 8 bases separated the two germline ends. The CDR3 length is 15 residues. The CDR3 here is CATSRDLQPNYGYTF. CDR3 coding DNA: TGTGCCACCAGCAGAGATTTACAGCCTAACTATGGCTACACCTTC.

This clonotype turned up a few times. The chain has TRBV29-1 and TRBJ2-7; 7 positions match TRBD2. After removal of 2 bases from V and 2 bases from J, the junction contained 3 bases not matched to a gene. This CDR3 is 13 amino acids long. CDR1 and CDR2 from the germline V gene are SQVTM and ANQGSEA. The CDR3 coding sequence is TGCAGCGTTGAAACTAGCGCGACCTACGAGCAGTACTTC. Translated: CSVETSATYEQYF.

This clonotype came up a few times. The V and J genes are TRBV6-2 or TRBV6-3 and TRBJ2-3, with D tentatively TRBD2 (6 bases). Germline CDR1 is MNHEY and CDR2 is SVGEGT. With 4 bases removed from V and 5 bases from J, the gap between germline ends came to 13 bases. CDR3 length: 14 residues. In DNA, the CDR3 is TGTGCCAGCAGTTCTCGACTAGGATTAGATACGCAGTATTTT. This gives the protein CASSSRLGLDTQYF.

J is TRBJ1-2 and V is TRBV9; D is unresolved. Germline assignment: CDR1 SGDLS and CDR2 YYNGEE. Trimming left V 4 bases short and J 4 bases short, with 26 bases between. The CDR3 covers 18 residues. The CDR3 loop reads CASSPFPVAVDGTYGYTF. CDR3 DNA sequence: TGTGCCAGCAGCCCATTCCCCGTAGCGGTGGACGGAACCTATGGCTACACCTTC.

DNA of the CDR3: TGTGCCAGCAGCCACCAGACTACGCGGGAGGGATACAATGAGCAGTTCTTC. This encodes CASSHQTTREGYNEQFF. The rearrangement uses TRBV4-2 and TRBJ2-1, with 9 bases aligning to TRBD2. V gave up 3 bases and J gave up 4 bases; unmatched junction bases: 10. Germline V CDR1 and CDR2: LGHNA, YNFKEQ. The CDR3 extends over 17 amino acids.

With respect to this clonotype: Given the absence of the conserved phenylalanine or tryptophan at the CDR3 end, a read error is likely. The rearrangement uses TRBV2 and TRBJ2-3; perhaps TRBD2 as D (7 bases). This CDR3 has 17 amino acids. Trimming removed 6 bases at V and 0 bases at J, with 19 bases between. CDR1 SNHLY and CDR2 FYNNEI come from the germline V gene. This CDR3 reads CASRWGGGYLSTDTQYS. CDR3 bases: TGTGCCAGCAGGTGGGGCGGGGGCTACCTTAGCACAGATACGCAGTATTCT.

This clonotype was counted ten times or more. The chain is built from TRBV5-1 and TRBJ2-7; 9 nucleotides match TRBD2. CDR3 length equals 15 residues. V was clipped by 0 bases and J by 7 bases; unmatched bases: 8. Germline V gives CDR1 SGHRS, CDR2 YFSETQ. CDR3 amino acids: CASSLESSGMGEQYF. The CDR3 nucleotides are TGCGCCAGCAGCTTGGAGTCTAGCGGGATGGGGGAGCAGTACTTC.

This clonotype appeared a few times. The chain combines TRBV7-3 with TRBJ1-1; D remains ambiguous. The CDR3 has 13 amino acids. Trimming removed 1 base at V and 0 bases at J, with 3 bases between. Germline CDR1 is SGHTA and CDR2 is FQGTGA. CDR3 DNA sequence: TGTGCCAGCAGCTTAAGGATGAACACTGAAGCTTTCTTT. It specifies CASSLRMNTEAFF.

There are many counts of this clonotype. J is TRBJ2-3 and V is TRBV6-6; a weak D match, TRBD1 (6 bases). Trimming removed 7 bases at V and 4 bases at J, with 18 bases between. CDR1 and CDR2 (germline): MNHNY, SVGAGI (reference sequence). This CDR3 region has 15 residues. DNA of the CDR3: TGTGCCAGCACCCGCCGGACAGCTTCCCCAGATACGCAGTATTTT. Translating gives CASTRRTASPDTQYF.

This clonotype has only a few counts. The chain's CDR3 is CASSASTGYGYTF. CDR3 bases: TGTGCCAGCAGTGCCTCAACAGGCTATGGCTACACCTTC. The chain links TRBV25-1 to TRBJ1-2; maybe TRBD1 (5 bases). The CDR3 spans 13 residues. The V gene lost 4 bases and the J gene lost 4 bases, with 10 bases spanning the gap. The germline CDR1 and CDR2 sequences are MGHDK and SYGVNS.

This clonotype is medium-sized. This rearrangement joins TRBV7-9 to TRBJ2-7; 10 nucleotides agree with TRBD2. The germline V gene encodes CDR1 SEHNR and CDR2 FQNEAQ (reference sequence). The V segment lost 5 bases and the J segment 4 bases; nucleotides outside the gene matches: 5. The CDR3 totals 14 residues. The CDR3 here is CASSPPSGSYEQYF. CDR3 nucleotide sequence: TGTGCCAGCAGCCCCCCTAGCGGGAGTTACGAGCAGTACTTC.

This clonotype came up many times. This chain joins TRBV11-2 and TRBJ2-5; the match to TRBD2 covers 12 bases. The V and J ends lost 5 bases and 5 bases, in that order; junction bases with no gene match: 6. There are 15 residues in the CDR3. Germline V gives CDR1 SGHAT, CDR2 FQNNGV. The CDR3 reads CASSLGLAGMETQYF. The DNA of the CDR3 is TGTGCCAGCAGCCTCGGACTAGCGGGGATGGAGACCCAGTACTTC. Full variable domain (remainder filled in from reference TRBV11-2 and TRBJ2-5): EAGVAQSPRYKIIEKRQSVAFWCNPISGHATLYWYQQILGQGPKLLIQFQNNGVVDDSQLPKDRFSAERLKGVDSTLKIQPAKLEDSAVYLCASSLGLAGMETQYFGPGTRLLVL.

This clonotype was seen a handful of times. The gene calls are TRBV7-2 and TRBJ2-4; D call uncertain. V lost 5 bases and J lost 2, with 7 bases in between. This CDR3 comprises 13 residues. Germline lookup yields CDR1 SGHTA and CDR2 FQGNSA. Here the CDR3 reads CASSLGPKNIQYF. CDR3 DNA sequence: TGTGCCAGCAGCCTCGGACCCAAAAACATTCAGTACTTC.

This clonotype was detected a few times. The chain has TRBV10-1 and TRBJ2-2; D is perhaps TRBD1 (5 bases). CDR1 is WNHNN and CDR2 is SYGVQD in the germline V gene (reference sequence). CDR3 length equals 15 residues. Trimming pared 5 bases from V and 7 bases from J, leaving 17 bases between. CDR3: CASSTSRGPNGELFF. Written as DNA, the CDR3 is TGCGCCAGCAGTACGTCTAGGGGCCCGAACGGGGAGCTGTTTTTT.

This clonotype occurred many times. The rearrangement uses TRBV9 and TRBJ2-3, with D tentatively TRBD1 or TRBD2 (5 bases each). Germline loops: CDR1 SGDLS, CDR2 YYNGEE. The V gene lost 1 base and the J gene lost 0 bases, with 9 bases spanning the gap. CDR3 length equals 15 residues. The DNA of the CDR3 is TGTGCCAGCAGCGTAAACGGGGCTAGCACAGATACGCAGTATTTT. Its protein is CASSVNGASTDTQYF. The full variable domain, its missing parts supplied by reference TRBV9 and TRBJ2-3, is DSGVTQTPKHLITATGQRVTLRCSPRSGDLSVYWYQQSLDQGLQFLIQYYNGEERAKGNILERFSAQQFPDLHSELNLSSLELGDSALYFCASSVNGASTDTQYFGPGTRLTVL.

This clonotype came up a few times. The chain recombines TRBV11-2 with TRBJ2-3; the D gene could be TRBD1 or TRBD2 (5 bases each). Germline CDR1 is SGHAT and CDR2 is FQNNGV. This CDR3 is built from 15 residues. The V end was cut by 5 bases, the J end by 2 bases, with 14 bases between. The CDR3 sequence: CASSVTGTHTDTQYF. As DNA, the CDR3 is TGTGCCAGCAGCGTTACCGGGACGCACACAGATACGCAGTATTTT. Full variable domain (missing parts from reference TRBV11-2 and TRBJ2-3): EAGVAQSPRYKIIEKRQSVAFWCNPISGHATLYWYQQILGQGPKLLIQFQNNGVVDDSQLPKDRFSAERLKGVDSTLKIQPAKLEDSAVYLCASSVTGTHTDTQYFGPGTRLTVL.

This clonotype occurred many times. V and J are TRBV7-9 and TRBJ2-7; D call uncertain. V lost 8 bases to trimming and J lost 2 bases, with 10 bases between them. Germline values: CDR1 SEHNR, CDR2 FQNEAQ (reference sequence). This CDR3 region has 12 residues. CDR3 DNA: TGTGCCAGCGGGCTGCTTGCCTACGAGCAGTACTTC. Translation: CASGLLAYEQYF.

This chain links TRBV28 with TRBJ1-1; no definite D call. V gave up 6 bases and J gave up 1 base, with 15 bases separating them. Germline V gene lookup returns CDR1 MDHEN and CDR2 SYDVKM. The CDR3 has 15 amino acids. As DNA, the CDR3 is TGTGCCAGCAGATTGGAAGCAGTAGGGAACACTGAAGCTTTCTTT. Translated, it gives CASRLEAVGNTEAFF. The variable domain in full, with the rest retrieved from reference TRBV28 and TRBJ1-1, is DVKVTQSSRYLVKRTGEKVFLECVQDMDHENMFWYRQDPGLGLRLIYFSYDVKMKEKGDIPEGYSVSREKKERFSLILESASTNQTSMYLCASRLEAVGNTEAFFGQGTRLTVV.

This clonotype has just a few counts. The J gene is TRBJ2-7, the V gene TRBV7-9; D is possibly TRBD1 or TRBD2 (5 bases each). This CDR3 is 13 amino acids long. The germline V and J ends were trimmed by 8 bases and 2 bases, with 13 bases remaining between them. Germline values: CDR1 SEHNR, CDR2 FQNEAQ (reference sequence). In DNA, the CDR3 is TGTGCCAGCCGCCGGGACGGGACCTACGAGCAGTACTTC. Amino acid sequence: CASRRDGTYEQYF. Full variable domain (outside the CDR3, taken from reference TRBV7-9 and TRBJ2-7): DTGVSQNPRHKITKRGQNVTFRCDPISEHNRLYWYRQTLGQGPEFLTYFQNEAQLEKSRLLSDRFSAERPKGSFSTLEIQRTEQGDSAMYLCASRRDGTYEQYFGPGTRLTVT.

There are many counts of this clonotype. This chain links TRBV29-1 with TRBJ2-3; TRBD1 agrees at 7 bases. Germline values: CDR1 SQVTM, CDR2 ANQGSEA. This CDR3 is 14 amino acids long. V lost 5 bases to trimming and J lost 2 bases; unmatched junction nucleotides: 7. The CDR3 loop reads CSVYDRDHTDTQYF. DNA of the CDR3: TGCAGCGTTTACGACAGGGACCACACAGATACGCAGTATTTT.